The 14 T cell receptor beta chains given below trace back to one sample, sequenced in a study of blood T cell repertoires in COVID-19. TCRdb's copy holds only in-frame clones and misses some; the assay was immunoSEQ multiplex PCR. This table has 130,000 to 150,000 clones, over 80% appearing once. The sequenced material came from peripheral blood. The receptor source for this set is a woman between 45 and 60 years old with acute or convalescent COVID-19.

This clone was seen a single time. This chain uses TRBV28 with TRBJ1-4, with 10 bases fitting TRBD1. The V and J ends lost 5 bases and 6 bases, in that order; junction bases with no gene match: 9. From germline, CDR1 is MDHEN and CDR2 SYDVKM. The CDR3 extends over 16 amino acids. CDR3 amino acids: CASSPETGTGDEKLFF. The CDR3 DNA follows: TGTGCCAGCAGTCCTGAGACCGGGACAGGGGATGAAAAACTGTTTTTT.

This chain joins TRBV30 and TRBJ1-1, with D uncertain. The V gene lost 5 bases and the J gene lost 0 bases, with 16 bases spanning the gap. Germline V lookup: CDR1 GTSNPN, CDR2 SVGIG (reference sequence). The length of the CDR3 is 15 residues. The chain's CDR3 is CAWQALTRLNTEAFF. CDR3 DNA: TGTGCCTGGCAGGCATTGACCCGGTTGAACACTGAAGCTTTCTTT.

This chain links TRBV30 with TRBJ1-2; 7 nucleotides agree with TRBD1. Germline CDR1 GTSNPN, CDR2 SVGIG (reference sequence). The CDR3 has 14 amino acids. The V gene end was trimmed by 1 base and the J gene end by 4 bases; junction bases not matched to a gene: 6. The CDR3 spells CAWSGQGYAYGYTF. CDR3 sequence (DNA): TGTGCCTGGAGTGGACAGGGTTACGCCTATGGCTACACCTTC.

The rearrangement joins TRBV5-6 to TRBJ1-5, with D maybe TRBD1 (6 bases). Germline V gene sequence: CDR1 SGHDT, CDR2 YYEEEE. The CDR3 is 13 residues long. The germline V and J ends were trimmed by 5 bases and 7 bases, with 13 bases remaining between them. CDR3 amino acids: CASSSGVGQPQHF. Here the CDR3 DNA reads TGTGCCAGCAGTTCAGGGGTAGGCCAGCCCCAGCATTTT.

V usage is TRBV19 and J usage is TRBJ2-3; TRBD2 agrees at 13 bases. Trimming removed 7 bases from V and 5 bases from J; junction bases left unmatched: 9. In germline, CDR1 is LNHDA, CDR2 SQIVND (reference sequence). CDR3 size: 16 residues. The CDR3 sequence is CASTPGTSGIVDTQYF. CDR3 in DNA: TGTGCCAGTACCCCCGGGACTAGCGGGATCGTAGATACGCAGTATTTT.

The rearrangement joins TRBV6-6 to TRBJ2-1; TRBD1 aligns across 10 bases. The trim removed 6 bases at V and 5 bases at J, leaving 10 bases unmatched. CDR1 and CDR2 (germline): MNHNY, SVGAGI (reference sequence). The CDR3 consists of 16 residues. The CDR3 DNA reads as TGTGCCAGCAGAAGTTCGTACGGGACAGGGGACAATGAGCAGTTCTTC. Translating it yields CASRSSYGTGDNEQFF.

The V and J genes are TRBV7-3 and TRBJ2-7; 7 bases line up with TRBD1. Unmatched junction bases numbered 7, after V lost 5 bases and J lost 0 bases. This CDR3 has 15 residues. The germline V gene has CDR1 SGHTA and CDR2 FQGTGA. CDR3 nucleotide sequence: TGTGCCAGCAGCGGACAGGATTTATACTCCTACGAGCAGTACTTC. Protein: CASSGQDLYSYEQYF.

This clone was counted only a few times. The J gene is TRBJ2-7, the V gene TRBV24-1; D perhaps matches TRBD2 (5 bases). Germline CDR1 and CDR2: KGHDR and SFDVKD. The CDR3 runs 14 residues. V was clipped by 2 bases and J by 0 bases, with 7 bases between them. The chain's CDR3 is CATSDSDYSYEQYF. For the CDR3, the DNA is TGTGCCACCAGTGATTCCGACTACTCCTACGAGCAGTACTTC.

The J gene is TRBJ2-7, the V gene TRBV30; 8 positions agree with TRBD2. Germline assignment: CDR1 GTSNPN and CDR2 SVGIG (reference sequence). This CDR3 is built from 15 residues. Trimming took 0 bases from V and 6 from J; bases not matched to a gene: 10. DNA of the CDR3: TGTGCCTGGAGTGTACCAGCGGGGGTGCTCTCCGAGCAGTACTTC. Encoded protein: CAWSVPAGVLSEQYF. The full variable domain, completed using reference TRBV30 and TRBJ2-7, is SQTIHQWPATLVQPVGSPLSLECTVEGTSNPNLYWYRQAAGRGLQLLFYSVGIGQISSEVPQNLSASRPQDRQFILSSKKLLLSDSGFYLCAWSVPAGVLSEQYFGPGTRLTVT.

The chain recombines TRBV29-1 with TRBJ2-7, with 10 bases fitting TRBD1. The V segment lost 7 bases and the J segment 4 bases; nucleotides outside the gene matches: 16. This CDR3 has 16 residues. Germline loops: CDR1 SQVTM, CDR2 ANQGSEA. In nucleotides, the CDR3 is TGCAGCGCTTCGGGGGGGTCGGGACAGGGGAGGTACGAGCAGTACTTC. Its protein product is CSASGGSGQGRYEQYF.

The V call is TRBV23-1, the J call TRBJ1-5; 7 bases match TRBD1. TRBV23-1 belongs to the ORF category, with a function that is uncertain. The V gene end was trimmed by 2 bases and the J gene end by 5 bases; junction bases not matched to a gene: 12. This CDR3 is built from 17 residues. CDR3 region: CASSQAEGRQGYQPQHF. For the CDR3, the DNA is TGCGCCAGCAGTCAAGCCGAAGGGCGACAGGGTTATCAGCCCCAGCATTTT.

The rearrangement joins TRBV10-1 to TRBJ1-2; no reliable D call. CDR3 length: 12 residues. V was pared by 3 bases and J by 0 bases, with 2 bases between. Germline CDR1 reads WNHNN; CDR2 reads SYGVQD (reference sequence). CDR3 sequence reads: CASSDTNYGYTF. For the CDR3, the DNA is TGCGCCAGCAGTGATACTAACTATGGCTACACCTTC.

The chain couples TRBV19 to TRBJ2-3, with TRBD1 as a possible D gene (5 bases). Looked up from germline, CDR1 is LNHDA and CDR2 is SQIVND (reference sequence). The germline V and J ends were trimmed by 7 bases and 0 bases, with 20 bases remaining between them. This CDR3 has 17 amino acids. The CDR3 DNA reads TGTGCCAGTATCGATTCTAAAACAGGCGCCAGCACAGATACGCAGTATTTT. Translation: CASIDSKTGASTDTQYF.

The chain uses TRBV2 and TRBJ2-1; 7 nucleotides line up with TRBD1. The J segment lost 1 base and the V segment lost 8 bases, leaving 5 bases of the junction unmatched. Germline-derived CDR1 and CDR2 are SNHLY and FYNNEI. The CDR3 covers 14 residues. In DNA, the CDR3 is TGTGCCAGCTCCTCGACAGGGTCCTACAATGAGCAGTTCTTC. Protein: CASSSTGSYNEQFF.